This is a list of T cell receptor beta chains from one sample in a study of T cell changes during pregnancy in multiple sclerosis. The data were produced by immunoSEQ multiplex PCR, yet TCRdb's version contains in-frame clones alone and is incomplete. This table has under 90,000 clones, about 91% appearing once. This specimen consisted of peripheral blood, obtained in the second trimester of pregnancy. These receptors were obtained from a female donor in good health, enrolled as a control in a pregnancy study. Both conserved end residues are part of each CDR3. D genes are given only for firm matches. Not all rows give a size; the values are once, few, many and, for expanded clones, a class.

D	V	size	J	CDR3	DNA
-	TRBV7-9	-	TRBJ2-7	CASSFTGVTAEQYF	TGTGCCAGCAGCTTTACTGGGGTGACAGCCGAGCAGTACTTC
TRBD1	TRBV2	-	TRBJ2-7	CASRDRAYEQYF	TGTGCCAGCAGGGACAGGGCCTACGAGCAGTACTTC
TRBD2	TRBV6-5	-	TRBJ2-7	CASGLGYEQYF	TGTGCCAGCGGACTAGGATACGAGCAGTACTTC
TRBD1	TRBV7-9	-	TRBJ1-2	CASSPQTGTGGRGYTF	TGTGCCAGCAGCCCACAGACCGGGACAGGGGGCCGCGGCTACACCTTC
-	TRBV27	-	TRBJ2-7	CASSLHNYYEQYF	TGTGCCAGCAGTCTTCATAACTACTACGAGCAGTACTTC
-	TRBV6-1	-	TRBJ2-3	CASSEPLALKGADTQYF	TGTGCCAGCAGTGAACCCCTAGCTCTGAAGGGAGCAGATACGCAGTATTTT
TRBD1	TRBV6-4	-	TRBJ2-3	CASSEAGGGTDTQYF	TGTGCCAGCAGTGAAGCAGGGGGCGGCACAGATACGCAGTATTTT
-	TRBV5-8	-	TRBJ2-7	CASSRRGGIYEQYF	TGTGCCAGCAGCAGGCGAGGGGGAATCTACGAGCAGTACTTC
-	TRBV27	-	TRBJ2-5	CASRATGYQETQYF	TGTGCCAGCAGGGCTACAGGGTACCAAGAGACCCAGTACTTC
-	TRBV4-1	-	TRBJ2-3	CASSPSFTDTQYF	TGCGCCAGCAGTCCAAGCTTTACAGATACGCAGTATTTT
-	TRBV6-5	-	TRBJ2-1	CASSRKLTSHEQFF	TGTGCCAGCAGCCGCAAGCTTACTAGCCATGAGCAGTTCTTC
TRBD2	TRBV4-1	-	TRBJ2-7	CASSQAETSDYEQYF	TGCGCCAGCAGCCAAGCTGAAACTAGCGACTACGAGCAGTACTTC
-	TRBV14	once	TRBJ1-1	CASSQELPNTEAFF	TGTGCCAGCAGCCAAGAACTTCCAAACACTGAAGCTTTCTTT
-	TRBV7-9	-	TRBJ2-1	CASSSRDTFYNEQFF	TGTGCCAGCAGCTCCCGGGACACTTTCTACAATGAGCAGTTCTTC
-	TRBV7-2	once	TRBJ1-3	CASSLLEENTIYF	TGTGCCAGCAGCTTACTGGAGGAAAACACCATATATTTT
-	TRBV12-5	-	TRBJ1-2	CASGFGSPNYGYTF	TGTGCTAGTGGTTTTGGGAGCCCCAACTATGGCTACACCTTC
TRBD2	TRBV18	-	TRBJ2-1	CASGGTSGTYEQFF	TGTGCCAGCGGGGGGACTAGCGGGACTTATGAGCAGTTCTTC
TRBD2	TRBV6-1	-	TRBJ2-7	CASSSGAPGEQYF	TGTGCCAGCAGTAGCGGGGCCCCGGGCGAGCAGTACTTC
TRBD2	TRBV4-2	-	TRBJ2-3	CASSQEQRELNTQYF	TGTGCCAGCAGCCAAGAACAGCGGGAGTTAAATACGCAGTATTTT
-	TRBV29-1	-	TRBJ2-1	CSVRQGNEQFF	TGCAGCGTTCGCCAGGGCAATGAGCAGTTCTTC
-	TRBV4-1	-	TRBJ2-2	CASSQERTLELFF	TGCGCCAGCAGCCAAGAGAGGACTCTGGAGCTGTTTTTT
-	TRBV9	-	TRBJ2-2	CASMASVNTGELFF	TGTGCCAGCATGGCTAGCGTGAACACCGGGGAGCTGTTTTTT
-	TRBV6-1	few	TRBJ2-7	CASSERQYLYEQYF	TGTGCCAGCAGTGAAAGACAGTACCTCTACGAGCAGTACTTC
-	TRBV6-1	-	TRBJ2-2	CASSEAQTKNTGELFF	TGTGCCAGCAGTGAAGCGCAGACTAAGAACACCGGGGAGCTGTTTTTT
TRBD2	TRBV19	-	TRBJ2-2	CASSIGSGRISGELFF	TGTGCCAGTAGTATAGGTAGCGGGAGGATCTCCGGGGAGCTGTTTTTT
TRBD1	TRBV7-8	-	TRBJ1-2	CASSLDRTGASGYTF	TGTGCCAGCAGCTTAGATCGGACAGGGGCTAGTGGCTACACCTTC
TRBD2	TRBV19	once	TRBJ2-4	CASSRGLVLAKNIQYF	TGTGCCAGTAGTAGAGGACTAGTCCTAGCCAAAAACATTCAGTACTTC
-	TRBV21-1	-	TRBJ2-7	CASSKEGKDRGLSYEQYF	TGTGCCAGCAGCAAAGAGGGGAAAGACAGGGGGTTATCCTACGAGCAGTACTTC
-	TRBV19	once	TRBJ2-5	CASSTGALRQETQYF	TGTGCCAGTAGTACAGGGGCCTTAAGGCAAGAGACCCAGTACTTC
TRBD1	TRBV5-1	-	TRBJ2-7	CASSLAPVDTGQGYEQYF	TGCGCCAGCAGCTTGGCCCCAGTAGACACGGGACAGGGGTACGAGCAGTACTTC
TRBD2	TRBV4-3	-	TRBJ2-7	CASSQAGTSGGSYEQYF	TGCGCCAGCAGCCAAGCGGGGACTAGCGGGGGTTCGTACGAGCAGTACTTC
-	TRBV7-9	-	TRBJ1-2	CASSLGGGGYTF	TGTGCCAGCAGCTTAGGGGGGGGTGGCTACACCTTC
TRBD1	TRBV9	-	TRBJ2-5	CASSVEQGQWETQYF	TGTGCCAGCAGCGTAGAACAGGGGCAATGGGAGACCCAGTACTTC
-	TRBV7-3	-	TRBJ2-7	CASSPKQGHHEQYF	TGTGCCAGCAGCCCGAAACAGGGTCACCACGAGCAGTACTTC
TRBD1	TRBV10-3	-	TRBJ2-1	CASQGELSYNEQFF	TGTGCCAGCCAGGGGGAGCTCTCCTACAATGAGCAGTTCTTC
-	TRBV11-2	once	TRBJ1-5	CASSLEGAQPQHF	TGTGCCAGCAGCTTAGAAGGGGCTCAGCCCCAGCATTTT
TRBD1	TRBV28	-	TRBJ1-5	CASRHTGGNQPQHF	TGTGCCAGCAGACATACAGGGGGCAATCAGCCCCAGCATTTT
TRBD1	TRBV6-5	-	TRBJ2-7	CASSSGTGSAEQYF	TGTGCCAGCAGTAGCGGGACAGGGAGCGCCGAGCAGTACTTC
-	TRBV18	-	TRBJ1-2	CASSPPAGMGYGYTF	TGTGCCAGCTCACCACCGGCAGGGATGGGTTATGGCTACACCTTC
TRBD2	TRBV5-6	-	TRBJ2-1	CASSSRLAEQFF	TGTGCCAGCAGCTCACGACTAGCTGAGCAGTTCTTC
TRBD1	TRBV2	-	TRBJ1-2	CASRRTGTNYGYTF	TGTGCCAGCCGTCGGACAGGGACAAACTATGGCTACACCTTC
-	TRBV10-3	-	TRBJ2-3	CAIRSSVSTDTQYF	TGTGCCATCAGATCTAGCGTTAGCACAGATACGCAGTATTTT
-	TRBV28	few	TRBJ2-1	CASSFLGQTNEQFF	TGTGCCAGCAGTTTCCTTGGACAGACGAATGAGCAGTTCTTC
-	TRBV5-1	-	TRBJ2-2	CASSWSGGGRGTGELFF	TGCGCCAGCAGCTGGTCTGGGGGCGGGCGAGGCACCGGGGAGCTGTTTTTT
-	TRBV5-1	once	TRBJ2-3	CASSLAYRGTDTQYF	TGCGCCAGCAGCTTGGCCTACCGGGGGACAGATACGCAGTATTTT
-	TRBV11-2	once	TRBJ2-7	CASSSEGDQQYF	TGTGCCAGCAGCTCCGAGGGGGACCAGCAGTACTTC
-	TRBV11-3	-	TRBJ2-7	CASSSRTGRRSYEQYF	TGTGCCAGCAGCTCCCGAACAGGGAGAAGGTCCTACGAGCAGTACTTC
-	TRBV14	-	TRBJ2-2	CASSPRSGAGELFF	TGTGCCAGCAGCCCTAGAAGTGGAGCCGGGGAGCTGTTTTTT
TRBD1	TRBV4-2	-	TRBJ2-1	CASSQDIQDRGDEQFF	TGTGCCAGCAGCCAAGATATCCAGGACAGGGGGGATGAGCAGTTCTTC
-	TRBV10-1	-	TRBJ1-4	CASSRTADEKLFF	TGCGCCAGCAGCCGGACAGCCGATGAAAAACTGTTTTTT
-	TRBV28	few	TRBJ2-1	CASSFPSGALEQFF	TGTGCCAGCAGTTTTCCTTCAGGGGCCCTCGAGCAGTTCTTC
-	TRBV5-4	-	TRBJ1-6	CASSRRGANSPLHF	TGTGCCAGCAGCCGGCGGGGGGCCAATTCACCCCTCCACTTT
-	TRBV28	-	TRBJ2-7	CASSLLRSEQYF	TGTGCCAGCAGTTTATTAAGGAGCGAGCAGTACTTC
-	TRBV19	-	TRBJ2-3	CASSIDQDTQYF	TGTGCCAGTAGTATAGATCAAGATACGCAGTATTTT
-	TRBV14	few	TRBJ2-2	CASSQVRGGELFF	TGTGCCAGCAGCCAAGTGCGCGGCGGGGAGCTGTTTTTT
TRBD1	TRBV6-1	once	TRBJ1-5	CASSALQGNGQPQHF	TGTGCCAGCAGTGCCCTACAGGGGAACGGCCAGCCCCAGCATTTT
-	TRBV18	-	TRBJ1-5	CASSRETYSNQPQHF	TGTGCCAGCTCGCGTGAAACTTATAGCAATCAGCCCCAGCATTTT